Shown below are 26 T cell receptor beta chains from a single sample sequenced in a study of OX40 agonist ivuxolimab in advanced cancers. Profiled with immunoSEQ multiplex PCR; TCRdb holds only in-frame clones, not every one. The repertoire holds about 63,000 clones, with roughly nine tenths as singletons. The sequences come from CD4+ or CD8+ T cells sorted from blood, collected in a trial of the OX40 agonist ivuxolimab. The receptor set was obtained from an adult with an advanced solid tumor such as melanoma, head and neck, liver or kidney cancer.

This clone was observed once. This chain connects TRBV4-1 to TRBJ2-7; 9 bases align to TRBD1. The ends lost 5 bases at V and 5 bases at J; junction bases unmatched: 7. Germline assignment: CDR1 MGHRA and CDR2 YSYEKL. This CDR3 is built from 14 residues. CDR3 bases: TGCGCCAGCAGCAGACGACAGGGGGGGGACGAGCAGTACTTC. Translated: CASSRRQGGDEQYF.

This chain links TRBV5-1 with TRBJ2-5; D remains ambiguous. The V gene lost 0 bases and the J gene lost 5 bases, with 8 bases spanning the gap. Looked up from germline, CDR1 is SGHRS and CDR2 is YFSETQ. CDR3 size: 13 residues. The CDR3 bases are TGCGCCAGCAGCTTGGAAGCCGGGGAGACCCAGTACTTC. Its translation: CASSLEAGETQYF. The complete variable domain, with remaining parts taken from reference TRBV5-1 and TRBJ2-5, reads KAGVTQTPRYLIKTRGQQVTLSCSPISGHRSVSWYQQTPGQGLQFLFEYFSETQRNKGNFPGRFSGRQFSNSRSEMNVSTLELGDSALYLCASSLEAGETQYFGPGTRLLVL.

V gene TRBV7-2 combines with J gene TRBJ1-2; tentatively, D is TRBD1 (6 bases). The CDR3 is 14 amino acids. Germline values: CDR1 SGHTA, CDR2 FQGNSA. Trimming shortened V by 6 bases and J by 4 bases, and 15 bases separated the two germline ends. CDR3 protein: CASSSTPRGYGYTF. The CDR3 DNA is TGTGCCAGCAGTTCTACCCCCAGGGGCTATGGCTACACCTTC. The variable domain in full, with the rest retrieved from reference TRBV7-2 and TRBJ1-2, is GAGVSQSPSNKVTEKGKDVELRCDPISGHTALYWYRQSLGQGLEFLIYFQGNSAPDKSGLPSDRFSAERTGGSVSTLTIQRTQQEDSAVYLCASSSTPRGYGYTFGSGTRLTVV.

The chain combines TRBV19 with TRBJ2-2, with D hard to call. The CDR3 runs 13 residues. Trimming cost V 5 bases and J 8 bases, with 12 bases left between them. The germline gives CDR1 LNHDA, CDR2 SQIVND (reference sequence). The CDR3 here is CASSPPRAGELFF. The CDR3 nucleotides are TGTGCCAGTAGTCCCCCTAGGGCTGGGGAGCTGTTTTTT.

The chain is built from TRBV19 and TRBJ2-1; 10 bases agree with TRBD2. Germline V gene lookup returns CDR1 LNHDA and CDR2 SQIVND (reference sequence). This CDR3 has 16 amino acids. The trim removed 7 bases at V and 6 bases at J, leaving 12 bases unmatched. The CDR3 DNA reads TGTGCCAGTAACAAGGCTAGCGGGAGTAGGGGCAATGAGCAGTTCTTC. Its protein product is CASNKASGSRGNEQFF.

The chain uses TRBV2 and TRBJ2-2; D might be TRBD1 or TRBD2, each matching 5 bases. The V end lost 3 bases, the J end lost 1 base, and 12 bases lay between the germline ends. The CDR3 length is 16 residues. Germline V gene lookup returns CDR1 SNHLY and CDR2 FYNNEI. The CDR3 here is CASSEVGTGNTGELFF. The CDR3 coding sequence is TGTGCCAGCAGTGAGGTTGGGACGGGGAACACCGGGGAGCTGTTTTTT.

The V call is TRBV7-9, the J call TRBJ1-1, with 8 bases fitting TRBD1. The CDR3 is 15 residues long. Losses at the gene ends were 1 base for V and 3 bases for J; bases not matched to a gene: 4. From germline, CDR1 is SEHNR and CDR2 FQNEAQ (reference sequence). CDR3: CASSLGTGWDTEAFF. As DNA, the CDR3 is TGTGCCAGCAGCTTAGGGACAGGGTGGGACACTGAAGCTTTCTTT.

This rearrangement joins TRBV19 to TRBJ2-1, with a tentative D call TRBD2 (5 bases). The CDR3 loop spans 13 amino acids. Germline V gene data show CDR1 as LNHDA and CDR2 as SQIVND (reference sequence). V lost 4 bases and J lost 10, with 14 bases in between. This chain's CDR3 is CASSTSPPQEQFF. The CDR3 bases are TGTGCCAGTAGTACTAGCCCCCCTCAGGAGCAGTTCTTC.

This chain connects TRBV7-9 to TRBJ2-3; D unresolved. Germline-derived CDR1 and CDR2 are SEHNR and FQNEAQ (reference sequence). V lost 4 bases and J 8 bases, leaving 13 bases between the germline ends. The CDR3 contains 13 residues. The CDR3 DNA reads as TGTGCCAGCAGCTCAGTGGAACCAGGTACGCAGTATTTT. Translation: CASSSVEPGTQYF.

The chain uses TRBV19 and TRBJ1-1, with D possibly TRBD1 on 5 matching bases. CDR3 length: 15 amino acids. Germline V gene data show CDR1 as LNHDA and CDR2 as SQIVND (reference sequence). V was cut by 0 bases and J by 1 base, with 9 bases left in between. The CDR3 nucleotides are TGTGCCAGTAGTATAGAGAATCAGGGGAACACTGAAGCTTTCTTT. Its translation is CASSIENQGNTEAFF.

V gene TRBV19 combines with J gene TRBJ2-2, with a weak D call TRBD1 (5 bases). V was cut by 1 base and J by 0 bases, with 12 bases left in between. Germline CDR1 reads LNHDA; CDR2 reads SQIVND (reference sequence). The CDR3 is made up of 17 amino acids. CDR3 in DNA: TGTGCCAGTAGTATAGTAACAGGCCTCGCGAACACCGGGGAGCTGTTTTTT. Amino acid sequence: CASSIVTGLANTGELFF.

As regards this clone: At one end, the junction sequence differs from germline, possibly due to a read error. The rearrangement links TRBV11-2 to TRBJ2-5; D is unclear. The closer fit of TRBJ2-7 to the DNA end suggests the J call may be wrong. The CDR3 loop spans 15 amino acids. Germline CDR1 and CDR2: SGHAT and FQNNGV. The CDR3 bases are TGTGCCAGCAGGGTTTTGAGAGGAAGTTCCTCCGAGCAGTACTTC. Its protein is CASRVLRGSSSEQYF.

This rearrangement joins TRBV6-6 to TRBJ1-4; D is unresolved. The ends were cut back, 2 bases at V and 8 bases at J, with 9 bases in the middle. The CDR3 sequence is 13 residues long. Per the germline V gene, CDR1 is MNHNY and CDR2 is SVGAGI (reference sequence). The CDR3 protein is CASSYGMWEKLFF. The CDR3 DNA sequence: TGTGCCAGCAGTTACGGGATGTGGGAAAAACTGTTTTTT.

The rearrangement joins TRBV19 to TRBJ2-5, with 12 positions matching TRBD2. The closer fit of TRBJ2-7 to the DNA end suggests the J call may be wrong. This CDR3 is 14 amino acids long. CDR1 LNHDA and CDR2 SQIVND come from the germline V gene (reference sequence). The CDR3 loop is CASRTTSGRREQYF. DNA of the CDR3: TGTGCCAGTAGGACGACTAGCGGGAGACGCGAGCAGTACTTC.

With regard to this clone: An end of the junction does not agree with germline; a read error may underlie this. The V gene is TRBV7-7, the J gene TRBJ2-5, with D tentatively TRBD2 (7 bases). The CDR3 loop spans 15 amino acids. From germline, CDR1 is SSHAT and CDR2 FNYEAQ (reference sequence). DNA of the CDR3: TGTGCTAGCAGCGTAGGGGGAGGGAACCAAGAGACCCAGTACTTC. It specifies CASSVGGGNQETQYF.

This clone showed up just once. The genes are TRBV2 and TRBJ1-3; D gene unclear. Germline loops: CDR1 SNHLY, CDR2 FYNNEI. The V and J ends lost 7 bases and 0 bases respectively, with 7 bases between them. This CDR3 has 13 residues. CDR3 coding DNA: TGTGCCAGCATATATATCTCTGGAAACACCATATATTTT. This codes for CASIYISGNTIYF. The entire variable domain, with the rest obtained from reference TRBV2 and TRBJ1-3, is as follows: EPEVTQTPSHQVTQMGQEVILRCVPISNHLYFYWYRQILGQKVEFLVSFYNNEISEKSEIFDDQFSVERPDGSNFTLKIRSTKLEDSAMYFCASIYISGNTIYFGEGSWLTVV.

CDR3 sequence reads: CASSSGQGTEAFF. CDR3 nucleotides: TGTGCCAGCAGCTCGGGACAGGGGACTGAAGCTTTCTTT. The gene calls are TRBV11-3 and TRBJ1-1, with 10 bases aligning to TRBD1. Germline CDR1 SGHNT, CDR2 YENEEA. The ends lost 4 bases at V and 5 bases at J; junction bases unmatched: 1. The CDR3 loop spans 13 amino acids.

V gene TRBV5-1 combines with J gene TRBJ2-3; no clear D gene. The CDR3 loop spans 15 amino acids. Germline lookup yields CDR1 SGHRS and CDR2 YFSETQ. V gave up 0 bases and J gave up 3 bases, with 11 bases separating them. CDR3 amino acids: CASSLALGWTDTQYF. DNA of the CDR3: TGCGCCAGCAGCTTGGCCCTTGGGTGGACAGATACGCAGTATTTT.

The CDR3 DNA sequence: TGTGCCAGCAGCCCAGGGACTTACGACACTGAAGCTTTCTTT. Amino acids: CASSPGTYDTEAFF. The gene calls are TRBV4-2 and TRBJ1-1, with a tentative D call TRBD1 (5 bases). V lost 4 bases and J 3 bases, leaving 12 bases between the germline ends. Germline-derived CDR1 and CDR2 are LGHNA and YNFKEQ. This CDR3 has 14 residues.

The gene calls are TRBV5-6 and TRBJ1-2, with a weak D call TRBD1 (6 bases). The ends were cut back, 1 base at V and 3 bases at J, with 13 bases in the middle. The germline gives CDR1 SGHDT, CDR2 YYEEEE. This CDR3 has 15 residues. The CDR3 loop is CASSLKTRGDYGYTF. The CDR3 DNA follows: TGTGCCAGCAGCTTGAAGACCAGGGGCGACTATGGCTACACCTTC.

This clone is a singleton in its sample. This chain uses TRBV7-9 with TRBJ2-5; maybe TRBD2 (6 bases). The CDR3 totals 15 residues. The germline gives CDR1 SEHNR, CDR2 FQNEAQ (reference sequence). The V gene lost 4 bases and the J gene lost 7 bases, with 19 bases spanning the gap. Written as DNA, the CDR3 is TGTGCCAGCAGCTCAATGGGTCCGAGGCGGGGGACCCAGTACTTC. Translated: CASSSMGPRRGTQYF.

The CDR3 spells CASSRTRVSYNSPLHF. The CDR3 DNA reads as TGTGCCAGCAGCAGGACAAGGGTGTCCTATAATTCACCCCTCCACTTT. This chain links TRBV27 with TRBJ1-6, with D possibly matching TRBD1 (5 bases). Per the germline V gene, CDR1 is MNHEY and CDR2 is SMNVEV (reference sequence). Trimming pared 6 bases from V and 1 base from J, leaving 13 bases between. This CDR3 spans 16 amino acids.

The V gene is TRBV9, the J gene TRBJ2-5; D ambiguous. CDR3 size: 13 residues. V was pared by 1 base and J by 3 bases, with 7 bases between. The germline V gene has CDR1 SGDLS and CDR2 YYNGEE. The CDR3: CASSVTSEETQYF. CDR3 bases: TGTGCCAGCAGCGTAACCAGCGAAGAGACCCAGTACTTC.

The chain carries TRBV5-1 and TRBJ1-4, with TRBD1 identical over 7 bases. Germline CDR1 SGHRS, CDR2 YFSETQ. The junction had 8 bases not matched to a gene; V was cut back by 6 bases and J by 6 bases. This CDR3 comprises 14 residues. CDR3 region: CASKIGQAYEKLFF. CDR3 nucleotides: TGCGCCAGCAAGATAGGACAGGCTTATGAAAAACTGTTTTTT.

This clone showed up just once. V is TRBV28 and J is TRBJ1-1; D is undetermined. CDR1 and CDR2 from the germline V gene are MDHEN and SYDVKM. V was pared by 3 bases and J by 3 bases, with 11 bases between. This CDR3 spans 14 amino acids. The CDR3 bases are TGTGCCAGCAGTTTTTGGGTCAAAGACACTGAAGCTTTCTTT. Its protein product is CASSFWVKDTEAFF.

The rearrangement uses TRBV5-1 and TRBJ1-2; D not certain. V lost 0 bases and J 1 base, leaving 10 bases between the germline ends. Germline V gene data show CDR1 as SGHRS and CDR2 as YFSETQ. The CDR3 length is 15 residues. CDR3 loop: CASSLDSSFNYGYTF. The DNA for the CDR3 is TGCGCCAGCAGCTTGGATTCCAGTTTTAACTATGGCTACACCTTC.